The clone carrying this TCR beta chain was seen only a few times. The data stem from a study of metastatic and nonmetastatic thyroid tumors. Through MiXCR, TCRdb re-clonotyped the PCR reads. The table has about 37,000 clones, roughly 12% seen once. None of the patients had undergone any treatment ahead of thyroid surgery. Trimming removed 0 bases from V and 0 bases from J, with 12 bases in between. CDR1 and CDR2 (germline): MNHEY, SVGAGI. The length of the CDR3 is 16 residues. The receptor comes from a female donor with papillary thyroid cancer or a benign thyroid nodule (not recorded which). Some clones in this sample may be carry-over from other donors' samples. This sequence joins TRBV6-5 and TRBJ2-7; no clear D gene. The sequenced material came from blood. The CDR3 loop reads CASSYSWAGPSYEQYF. DNA of the CDR3: TGTGCCAGCAGTTACTCGTGGGCAGGCCCCTCCTACGAGCAGTACTTC.